The following is a T cell receptor (beta chain) sequence with its context. The antigen remains undetermined. This specimen comes from a study of shared clonotypes between healthy human individuals. Study results and limitations: Researchers found naive subsets generally carried larger estimated richness than memory subsets. How much donors shared clonotypes was expected to be affected by sequencing depth.

TCRdb's copy holds only in-frame clones and misses some; the assay was immunoSEQ multiplex PCR. The data contain approximately 2.3 million clones, approximately 93% of them seen just once; the ten biggest clones take up under 0.45%. CDR1 is MDHEN and CDR2 is SYDVKM in the germline V gene. The CDR3 extends over 13 amino acids. V lost 3 bases and J 0 bases, leaving 6 bases between the germline ends. Donors were healthy HIV-negative adults without recently reported acute infections or vaccinations. The sample taken for sequencing was naive CD4+ T cells from PBMCs. Documented subset: CD45RA+ positively selected. The source of this sequence is a man younger than 35 in good health. Some clones in this sample may be carry-over from other donors' samples. The chain combines TRBV28 with TRBJ2-7; D gene ambiguous. CDR3 sequence: CASSLSPSYEQYF. CDR3 in DNA: TGTGCCAGCAGTTTGTCCCCCTCCTACGAGCAGTACTTC.